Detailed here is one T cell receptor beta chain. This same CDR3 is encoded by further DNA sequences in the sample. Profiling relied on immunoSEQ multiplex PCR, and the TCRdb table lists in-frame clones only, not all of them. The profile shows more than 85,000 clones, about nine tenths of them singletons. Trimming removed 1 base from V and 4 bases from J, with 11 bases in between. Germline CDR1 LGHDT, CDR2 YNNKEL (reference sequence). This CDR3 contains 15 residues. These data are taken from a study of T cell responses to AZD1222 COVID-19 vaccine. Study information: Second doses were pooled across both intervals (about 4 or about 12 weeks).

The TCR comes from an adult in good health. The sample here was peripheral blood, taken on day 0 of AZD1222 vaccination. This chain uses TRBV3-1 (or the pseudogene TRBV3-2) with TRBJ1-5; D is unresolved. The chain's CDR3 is CASSQGPGGNQPQHF. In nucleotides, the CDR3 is TGTGCCAGCAGCCAAGGCCCAGGAGGGAATCAGCCCCAGCATTTT.